Listed below are T cell receptor beta chains from one sample, sequenced in a study of OX40 agonist ivuxolimab in advanced cancers. Some clones are missing from TCRdb's copy, which holds only in-frame ones; the method was immunoSEQ multiplex PCR. Of more than 45,000 clones in the sample, roughly nine tenths were seen once. This sample comprised CD4+ or CD8+ T cells sorted from blood, obtained in a trial of the OX40 agonist ivuxolimab. These TCRs come from an adult with an advanced solid tumor such as melanoma, head and neck, liver or kidney cancer. Each CDR3 is given with its conserved first and last residue. The D gene is left open where the match is weak.

v_gene: TRBV25-1
d_gene: TRBD2
j_gene: TRBJ2-7
CDR3aa: CASSGSGNYEQYF

v_gene: TRBV7-9
d_gene: TRBD1
j_gene: TRBJ2-1
CDR3aa: CASSSPGQGNNEQFF

v_gene: TRBV6-5
d_gene: .
j_gene: TRBJ1-4
CDR3aa: CASSLIGANEKLFF

v_gene: TRBV4-2
d_gene: .
j_gene: TRBJ2-2
CDR3aa: CASSQDGPNTGELFF

v_gene: TRBV18
d_gene: .
j_gene: TRBJ2-7
CDR3aa: CASSPRESGEQYF

v_gene: TRBV5-1
d_gene: TRBD2
j_gene: TRBJ2-1
CDR3aa: CASSSSRTSGIREQFF

v_gene: TRBV28
d_gene: TRBD2
j_gene: TRBJ2-1
CDR3aa: CASSLWTSGEQFF

v_gene: TRBV2
d_gene: TRBD2
j_gene: TRBJ2-2
CDR3aa: CASTFSGSEYTGELFF

v_gene: TRBV7-8
d_gene: TRBD1
j_gene: TRBJ1-2
CDR3aa: CASSPYRDSYGYTF

v_gene: TRBV19
d_gene: TRBD2
j_gene: TRBJ2-1
CDR3aa: CASSTLAGISYNEQFF

v_gene: TRBV7-9
d_gene: .
j_gene: TRBJ2-3
CDR3aa: CASSSGQTDTQYF

v_gene: TRBV10-3
d_gene: TRBD2
j_gene: TRBJ2-1
CDR3aa: CAISESPGGSMNNEQFF

v_gene: TRBV19
d_gene: TRBD2
j_gene: TRBJ2-1
CDR3aa: CASSIDEGGPYNEQFF

v_gene: TRBV28
d_gene: TRBD1
j_gene: TRBJ1-1
CDR3aa: CASSSRQGAGTEAFF

v_gene: TRBV4-3
d_gene: .
j_gene: TRBJ1-2
CDR3aa: CASSLAGINYGYTF